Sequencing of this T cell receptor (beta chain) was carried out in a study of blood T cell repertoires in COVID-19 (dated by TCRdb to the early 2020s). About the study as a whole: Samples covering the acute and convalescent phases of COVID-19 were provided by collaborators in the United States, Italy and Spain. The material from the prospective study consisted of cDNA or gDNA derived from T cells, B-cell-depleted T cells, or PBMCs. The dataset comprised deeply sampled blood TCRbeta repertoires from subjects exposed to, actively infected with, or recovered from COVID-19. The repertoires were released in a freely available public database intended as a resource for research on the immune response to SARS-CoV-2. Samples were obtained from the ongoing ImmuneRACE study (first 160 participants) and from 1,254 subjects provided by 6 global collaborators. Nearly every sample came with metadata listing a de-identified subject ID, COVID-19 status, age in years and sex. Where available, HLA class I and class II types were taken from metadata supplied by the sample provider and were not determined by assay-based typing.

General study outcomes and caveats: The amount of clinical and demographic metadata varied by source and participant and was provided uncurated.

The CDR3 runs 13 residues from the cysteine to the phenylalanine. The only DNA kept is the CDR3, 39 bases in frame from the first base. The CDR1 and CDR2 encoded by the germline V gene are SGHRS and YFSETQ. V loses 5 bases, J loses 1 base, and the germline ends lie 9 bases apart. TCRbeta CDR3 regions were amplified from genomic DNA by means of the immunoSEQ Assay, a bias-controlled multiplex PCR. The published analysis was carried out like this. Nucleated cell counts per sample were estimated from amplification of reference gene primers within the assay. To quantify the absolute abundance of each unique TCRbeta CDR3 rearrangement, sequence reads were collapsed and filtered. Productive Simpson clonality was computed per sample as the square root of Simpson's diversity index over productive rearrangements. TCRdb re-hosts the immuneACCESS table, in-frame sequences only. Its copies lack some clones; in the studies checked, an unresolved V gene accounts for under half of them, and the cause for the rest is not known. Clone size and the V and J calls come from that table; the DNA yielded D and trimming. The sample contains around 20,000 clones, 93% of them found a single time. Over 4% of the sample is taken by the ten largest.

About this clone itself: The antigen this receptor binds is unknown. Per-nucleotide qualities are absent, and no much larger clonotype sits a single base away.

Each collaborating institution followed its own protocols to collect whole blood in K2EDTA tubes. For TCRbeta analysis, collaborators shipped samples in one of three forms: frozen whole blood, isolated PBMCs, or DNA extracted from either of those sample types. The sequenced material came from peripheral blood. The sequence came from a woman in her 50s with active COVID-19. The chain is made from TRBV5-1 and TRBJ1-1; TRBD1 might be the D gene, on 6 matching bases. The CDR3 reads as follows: CASRVQGNTEAFF. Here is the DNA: TGCGCCAGCAGAGTACAGGGGAACACTGAAGCTTTCTTT.